The rows below give T cell receptor beta chains drawn from one sample of a study of Tregs in tolerant kidney transplant recipients. Only in-frame clones appear in the TCRdb table, and some are missing; sequencing was by immunoSEQ multiplex PCR. The table has approximately 260,000 clones, more than 65% seen once. The sequenced material came from CD4+ T cells from blood. Receptors originate from a human donor in good health. CDR3s include the opening cysteine and the closing phenylalanine or tryptophan. Each record gives: D gene, J gene, V gene, clone size, CDR3 protein, CDR3 DNA. D genes are given only for firm matches. Rows may omit the clone size; those that give it use once, few, many or a size class.

d_call: .
j_call: TRBJ1-1
v_call: TRBV5-1
clone_size: .
cdr3_aa: CASSLVGANTEAFF
cdr3_nt: TGCGCCAGCAGCTTGGTGGGGGCGAACACTGAAGCTTTCTTT

d_call: .
j_call: TRBJ1-1
v_call: TRBV7-8
clone_size: .
cdr3_aa: CASSFFLDTEAFF
cdr3_nt: TGTGCCAGCAGCTTTTTCCTCGACACTGAAGCTTTCTTT

d_call: TRBD1
j_call: TRBJ1-3
v_call: TRBV10-3
clone_size: .
cdr3_aa: CAIRPGTGGSGNTIYF
cdr3_nt: TGTGCCATCAGGCCCGGGACAGGCGGCTCTGGAAACACCATATATTTT

d_call: TRBD2
j_call: TRBJ2-1
v_call: TRBV4-2
clone_size: once
cdr3_aa: CASSQDSSGGRYEQFF
cdr3_nt: TGTGCCAGCAGCCAAGATTCTAGCGGGGGGAGGTATGAGCAGTTCTTC

d_call: .
j_call: TRBJ2-5
v_call: TRBV6-1
clone_size: .
cdr3_aa: CASSETLQETQYF
cdr3_nt: TGTGCCAGCAGTGAAACACTTCAAGAGACCCAGTACTTC

d_call: .
j_call: TRBJ1-1
v_call: TRBV7-3
clone_size: .
cdr3_aa: CASSLTPLGDTEAFF
cdr3_nt: TGTGCCAGCAGCTTGACACCCCTCGGGGACACTGAAGCTTTCTTT

d_call: .
j_call: TRBJ1-2
v_call: TRBV15
clone_size: .
cdr3_aa: CATSREGYGYTF
cdr3_nt: TGTGCCACCAGCAGAGAAGGGTATGGCTACACCTTC

d_call: .
j_call: TRBJ1-2
v_call: TRBV6-1
clone_size: once
cdr3_aa: CASSEWEGNYGYTF
cdr3_nt: TGTGCCAGCAGTGAATGGGAGGGGAACTATGGCTACACCTTC

d_call: .
j_call: TRBJ2-7
v_call: TRBV2
clone_size: few
cdr3_aa: CASIARGYEQYF
cdr3_nt: TGTGCCAGCATCGCAAGAGGATACGAGCAGTACTTC

d_call: .
j_call: TRBJ1-4
v_call: TRBV14
clone_size: few
cdr3_aa: CASSQGVWGREKLFF
cdr3_nt: TGTGCCAGCAGCCAAGGAGTCTGGGGGCGGGAAAAACTGTTTTTT

d_call: TRBD1
j_call: TRBJ1-2
v_call: TRBV6-5
clone_size: .
cdr3_aa: CASSKTGGMDYGYTF
cdr3_nt: TGTGCCAGCAGTAAAACAGGGGGCATGGACTATGGCTACACCTTC

d_call: .
j_call: TRBJ2-7
v_call: TRBV10-2
clone_size: few
cdr3_aa: CASSLSYEQYF
cdr3_nt: TGCGCCAGCAGCCTCTCCTACGAGCAGTACTTC

d_call: TRBD1
j_call: TRBJ1-2
v_call: TRBV5-4
clone_size: .
cdr3_aa: CASSPRTGPRGYTF
cdr3_nt: TGTGCCAGCAGCCCACGGACAGGGCCGCGGGGCTACACCTTC

d_call: TRBD1
j_call: TRBJ2-3
v_call: TRBV11-1
clone_size: .
cdr3_aa: CASSSAGTDTDTQYF
cdr3_nt: TGTGCCAGCAGCTCCGCCGGGACAGACACAGATACGCAGTATTTT

d_call: TRBD2
j_call: TRBJ2-2
v_call: TRBV6-5
clone_size: .
cdr3_aa: CASSYGTKNTGELFF
cdr3_nt: TGTGCCAGCAGTTACGGGACTAAGAACACCGGGGAGCTGTTTTTT

d_call: .
j_call: TRBJ1-2
v_call: TRBV7-2
clone_size: .
cdr3_aa: CASSLVWGMGYGYTF
cdr3_nt: TGTGCCAGCAGCTTAGTGTGGGGGATGGGTTATGGCTACACCTTC

d_call: .
j_call: TRBJ2-5
v_call: TRBV7-9
clone_size: .
cdr3_aa: CASSLGLLSSGEETQYF
cdr3_nt: TGTGCCAGCAGCTTAGGGTTGTTATCGTCGGGTGAGGAGACCCAGTACTTC

d_call: .
j_call: TRBJ2-5
v_call: TRBV1
clone_size: .
cdr3_aa: CTSSHERQGQEETQYF
cdr3_nt: TGCACCAGCAGCCACGAAAGACAGGGACAGGAGGAGACCCAGTACTTC

d_call: TRBD1
j_call: TRBJ1-5
v_call: TRBV6-5
clone_size: .
cdr3_aa: CASSADRGGQPQHF
cdr3_nt: TGTGCCAGCAGTGCTGACAGGGGCGGTCAGCCCCAGCATTTT

d_call: TRBD2
j_call: TRBJ2-5
v_call: TRBV7-3
clone_size: .
cdr3_aa: CASSFTSGETQYF
cdr3_nt: TGTGCCAGCAGCTTTACTAGCGGAGAGACCCAGTACTTC

d_call: .
j_call: TRBJ1-2
v_call: TRBV2
clone_size: .
cdr3_aa: CASSLQQQAYYGYTF
cdr3_nt: TGTGCCAGCAGTTTGCAGCAACAGGCATACTATGGCTACACCTTC

d_call: .
j_call: TRBJ2-7
v_call: TRBV21-1
clone_size: .
cdr3_aa: CASSKGTGDRELPYEQYF
cdr3_nt: TGTGCCAGCAGCAAAGGGACCGGGGACAGGGAGCTCCCCTACGAGCAGTACTTC

d_call: .
j_call: TRBJ1-2
v_call: TRBV6-5
clone_size: .
cdr3_aa: CASRQRTGYTF
cdr3_nt: TGTGCCAGCAGACAGCGGACTGGCTACACCTTC

d_call: TRBD1
j_call: TRBJ2-7
v_call: TRBV5-1
clone_size: .
cdr3_aa: CASSLEQGPYEQYF
cdr3_nt: TGCGCCAGCAGCTTGGAACAGGGGCCGTACGAGCAGTACTTC

d_call: TRBD1
j_call: TRBJ1-1
v_call: TRBV6-4
clone_size: few
cdr3_aa: CASSDTAGGTEAFF
cdr3_nt: TGTGCCAGCAGTGACACGGCAGGGGGCACTGAAGCTTTCTTT

d_call: TRBD1
j_call: TRBJ2-2
v_call: TRBV6-1
clone_size: .
cdr3_aa: CASSRDSWTGELFF
cdr3_nt: TGTGCCAGCAGCAGGGACAGTTGGACCGGGGAGCTGTTTTTT

d_call: TRBD2
j_call: TRBJ2-1
v_call: TRBV6-5
clone_size: .
cdr3_aa: CASSWGLGALNEQFF
cdr3_nt: TGTGCCAGCAGTTGGGGACTAGGGGCTCTCAATGAGCAGTTCTTC

d_call: .
j_call: TRBJ2-7
v_call: TRBV4-1
clone_size: .
cdr3_aa: CASSRRGESYEQYF
cdr3_nt: TGCGCCAGCAGCCGAAGGGGGGAGTCCTACGAGCAGTACTTC

d_call: TRBD2
j_call: TRBJ2-1
v_call: TRBV18
clone_size: .
cdr3_aa: CASSPVGTSGINEQFF
cdr3_nt: TGTGCCAGCTCACCAGTAGGGACTAGCGGGATAAATGAGCAGTTCTTC

d_call: .
j_call: TRBJ1-2
v_call: TRBV5-6
clone_size: .
cdr3_aa: CASSLSQGRANYGYTF
cdr3_nt: TGTGCCAGCAGCTTGAGCCAGGGGAGAGCTAACTATGGCTACACCTTC

d_call: TRBD2
j_call: TRBJ2-2
v_call: TRBV5-4
clone_size: .
cdr3_aa: CASSAWRETGELFF
cdr3_nt: TGTGCCAGCAGCGCCTGGCGGGAGACCGGGGAGCTGTTTTTT

d_call: .
j_call: TRBJ2-4
v_call: TRBV9
clone_size: .
cdr3_aa: CASSVRGPNTVNIQYF
cdr3_nt: TGTGCCAGCAGCGTACGGGGGCCTAACACGGTGAACATTCAGTACTTC

d_call: TRBD2
j_call: TRBJ2-5
v_call: TRBV9
clone_size: few
cdr3_aa: CASSRRLAGREQETQYF
cdr3_nt: TGTGCCAGCAGCAGACGGCTAGCGGGGAGAGAACAAGAGACCCAGTACTTC

d_call: TRBD1
j_call: TRBJ2-1
v_call: TRBV2
clone_size: .
cdr3_aa: CASSAVTGNNYNEQFF
cdr3_nt: TGTGCCAGCAGTGCGGTGACAGGGAATAACTACAATGAGCAGTTCTTC

d_call: .
j_call: TRBJ2-2
v_call: TRBV19
clone_size: once
cdr3_aa: CAARDRGRTGELFF
cdr3_nt: TGTGCCGCCAGGGACCGAGGGCGCACCGGGGAGCTGTTTTTT

d_call: .
j_call: TRBJ2-1
v_call: TRBV5-4
clone_size: once
cdr3_aa: CASSLDGQTVGRNEQFF
cdr3_nt: TGTGCCAGCAGCTTGGACGGGCAGACGGTAGGTCGGAATGAGCAGTTCTTC

d_call: .
j_call: TRBJ2-7
v_call: TRBV6-6
clone_size: .
cdr3_aa: CASTRGVAGYEQYF
cdr3_nt: TGTGCCAGCACCAGGGGGGTAGCGGGATACGAGCAGTACTTC

d_call: TRBD2
j_call: TRBJ2-7
v_call: TRBV11-2
clone_size: .
cdr3_aa: CASTIQRESYEQYF
cdr3_nt: TGTGCCAGCACCATACAGCGGGAGTCCTACGAGCAGTACTTC

d_call: .
j_call: TRBJ2-1
v_call: TRBV7-2
clone_size: .
cdr3_aa: CASSVDPRYSEQFF
cdr3_nt: TGTGCCAGCAGCGTAGACCCCCGGTACTCTGAGCAGTTCTTC

d_call: .
j_call: TRBJ1-2
v_call: TRBV9
clone_size: .
cdr3_aa: CASSVGQRYGYTF
cdr3_nt: TGTGCCAGCAGCGTCGGACAGCGCTATGGCTACACCTTC

d_call: TRBD1
j_call: TRBJ1-2
v_call: TRBV7-8
clone_size: few
cdr3_aa: CASAPDRHRYGYTF
cdr3_nt: TGTGCCAGCGCCCCGGACAGGCATCGCTATGGCTACACCTTC

d_call: TRBD2
j_call: TRBJ2-5
v_call: TRBV6-1
clone_size: few
cdr3_aa: CASSAMGGSRQETQYF
cdr3_nt: TGTGCCAGCAGTGCAATGGGGGGGAGCCGCCAAGAGACCCAGTACTTC

d_call: .
j_call: TRBJ1-1
v_call: TRBV19
clone_size: .
cdr3_aa: CASSASGTVTEAFF
cdr3_nt: TGTGCCAGTAGTGCCTCAGGTACAGTTACTGAAGCTTTCTTT

d_call: .
j_call: TRBJ1-3
v_call: TRBV11-2
clone_size: .
cdr3_aa: CASSVRVRGNTIYF
cdr3_nt: TGTGCCAGCAGCGTTCGGGTGAGAGGAAACACCATATATTTT

d_call: .
j_call: TRBJ2-1
v_call: TRBV7-3
clone_size: .
cdr3_aa: CASSLTRGQDEQFF
cdr3_nt: TGTGCCAGCAGCTTAACGCGGGGGCAAGATGAGCAGTTCTTC

d_call: TRBD1
j_call: TRBJ1-2
v_call: TRBV7-2
clone_size: .
cdr3_aa: CASSRWDRGWSNYGYTF
cdr3_nt: TGTGCCAGCAGCCGATGGGACAGGGGGTGGTCTAACTATGGCTACACCTTC

d_call: TRBD1
j_call: TRBJ1-2
v_call: TRBV6-1
clone_size: .
cdr3_aa: CASRRTGGLGYTF
cdr3_nt: TGTGCCAGCAGACGAACAGGGGGCCTTGGCTACACCTTC

d_call: .
j_call: TRBJ1-2
v_call: TRBV6-5
clone_size: .
cdr3_aa: CASSYSTTHYGYTF
cdr3_nt: TGTGCCAGCAGTTACTCGACCACACACTATGGCTACACCTTC

d_call: .
j_call: TRBJ2-1
v_call: TRBV27
clone_size: .
cdr3_aa: CASSFGRAYNEQFF
cdr3_nt: TGTGCCAGCAGTTTTGGCAGAGCCTACAATGAGCAGTTCTTC

d_call: TRBD2
j_call: TRBJ2-1
v_call: TRBV5-1
clone_size: .
cdr3_aa: CASSLLTSEYNEQFF
cdr3_nt: TGCGCCAGCAGCTTGTTAACTAGCGAATACAATGAGCAGTTCTTC